These 30 T cell receptor beta chains originate from one sample sequenced in a study of identical twins. TCRdb itself ran the 5' RACE reads through MiXCR, one entry per CDR3 protein. The sample lists approximately 410,000 distinct CDR3 sequences, approximately 17% seen once, with less than 15% in the top ten. The sequenced sample was naive T cells sorted from blood. These receptors came from a man over 45 in good health.

V usage is TRBV28 and J usage is TRBJ2-7, with 7 bases fitting TRBD1. The CDR3 runs to 13 residues. Germline V gene sequence: CDR1 MDHEN, CDR2 SYDVKM. J was trimmed by 3 bases and V by 8 bases; bases with no gene match: 7. CDR3 sequence reads: CASQARGIYEQYF. CDR3 in DNA: TGTGCCAGCCAAGCCAGGGGGATCTACGAGCAGTACTTC. Together with reference TRBV28 and TRBJ2-7, the CDR3 gives the full variable domain: DVKVTQSSRYLVKRTGEKVFLECVQDMDHENMFWYRQDPGLGLRLIYFSYDVKMKEKGDIPEGYSVSREKKERFSLILESASTNQTSMYLCASQARGIYEQYFGPGTRLTVT.

In this sample, this clonotype turned up once. V usage is TRBV24-1 and J usage is TRBJ2-1, with D maybe TRBD2 (5 bases). This CDR3 has 13 amino acids. The ends were cut back, 7 bases at V and 3 bases at J, with 9 bases in the middle. Germline values: CDR1 KGHDR, CDR2 SFDVKD. This chain's CDR3 is CATREADYNEQFF. The CDR3 coding sequence is TGTGCCACCAGGGAAGCGGACTACAATGAGCAGTTCTTC.

This clonotype came up a few times. The gene calls are TRBV5-1 and TRBJ2-1; 9 bases agree with TRBD2. The CDR3 is made up of 16 amino acids. Losses at the gene ends were 5 bases for V and 10 bases for J; bases not matched to a gene: 16. Germline V gives CDR1 SGHRS, CDR2 YFSETQ. CDR3 nucleotide sequence: TGCGCCAGCAGTTTAAAAGCGGGGGGCACGACGGGGGAGCAGTTCTTC. Protein product: CASSLKAGGTTGEQFF.

This clonotype has only a few counts. The rearrangement uses TRBV6-1 and TRBJ1-3; D might be TRBD1 (5 bases). V lost 3 bases and J 11 bases, leaving 14 bases between the germline ends. The V gene's germline CDR1 is MNHNS and CDR2 SASEGT. The CDR3 loop spans 13 amino acids. CDR3 coding DNA: TGTGCCAGCAGTGAGACAGTGGGGTACGCCATATATTTT. This translates into CASSETVGYAIYF.

Ten or more counts support this clonotype. Here the CDR3 reads CASSSAAYEQYF. CDR3 nucleotides: TGTGCCAGCAGCTCCGCCGCCTACGAGCAGTACTTC. The rearrangement uses TRBV5-6 and TRBJ2-7; no clear D gene. CDR1 is SGHDT, CDR2 YYEEEE, per germline. V shed 3 bases and J shed 2 bases, with 6 bases lying between them. The CDR3 is 12 amino acids.

This clonotype was seen many times. V is TRBV29-1 and J is TRBJ2-1; 7 positions match TRBD1. The CDR3 is made up of 14 amino acids. Germline lookup yields CDR1 SQVTM and CDR2 ANQGSEA. The V gene end was trimmed by 3 bases and the J gene end by 4 bases; junction bases not matched to a gene: 6. CDR3 protein: CSVDRGTGYNEQFF. The CDR3, as DNA: TGCAGCGTTGACAGGGGGACGGGATACAATGAGCAGTTCTTC.

This clonotype was seen at least ten times. The chain links TRBV5-5 to TRBJ1-4; 7 bases map to TRBD1. V shed 5 bases and J 5 bases; nucleotides not matched to a gene: 12. Germline V CDR1 and CDR2: SGHKS, YYEKEE (reference sequence). This CDR3 comprises 16 residues. In DNA form, the CDR3 reads TGTGCCAGCAGGCCTGGGGACAGACCCCTAAATGAAAAACTGTTTTTT. This codes for CASRPGDRPLNEKLFF. Using reference TRBV5-5 and TRBJ1-4 for the parts outside the CDR3, the full variable domain is DAGVTQSPTHLIKTRGQQVTLRCSPISGHKSVSWYQQVLGQGPQFIFQYYEKEERGRGNFPDRFSARQFPNYSSELNVNALLLGDSALYLCASRPGDRPLNEKLFFGSGTQLSVL.

This clonotype occurred a few times. The chain uses TRBV5-1 and TRBJ1-4; the D is unclear. V was shortened by 4 bases and J by 8 bases, with 9 bases between the two germline ends. There are 12 residues in the CDR3. CDR1 and CDR2 from the germline V gene are SGHRS and YFSETQ. CDR3 loop: CASSENMEKLFF. In nucleotides, the CDR3 is TGCGCCAGCAGCGAAAACATGGAAAAACTGTTTTTT.

The V and J genes are TRBV10-3 and TRBJ2-1; the match to TRBD2 covers 8 bases. Per the germline V gene, CDR1 is ENHRY and CDR2 is SYGVKD. This CDR3 spans 15 amino acids. V shed 6 bases, J shed 2 bases, and the junction held 6 bases outside the gene matches. CDR3: CAIRFSGGAYNEQFF. The CDR3 DNA sequence: TGTGCCATCAGGTTCAGCGGGGGCGCCTACAATGAGCAGTTCTTC.

The table lists this clonotype with many counts. This sequence joins TRBV5-1 and TRBJ2-7; D uncertain. This CDR3 is built from 13 residues. Germline V gene lookup returns CDR1 SGHRS and CDR2 YFSETQ. Trimming stripped 0 bases from V and 5 bases from J, with 9 bases between. This chain's CDR3 is CASSLDGFHEQYF. DNA of the CDR3: TGCGCCAGCAGCTTGGACGGGTTTCACGAGCAGTACTTC.

CDR3 in DNA: TGTGCCAGCAGCGTGGAACCCCAGAGGGACGAGCAGTACTTC. Its protein is CASSVEPQRDEQYF. V gene TRBV5-5 combines with J gene TRBJ2-7, with a weak D call TRBD2 (5 bases). CDR1 is SGHKS and CDR2 is YYEKEE in the germline V gene (reference sequence). Trimming left V 4 bases short and J 5 bases short, with 16 bases between. The CDR3 extends over 14 amino acids.

A few counts support this clonotype. This chain links TRBV18 with TRBJ1-1, with no clear D. The V end was cut by 9 bases, the J end by 2 bases, with 13 bases between. This CDR3 contains 13 residues. Germline V gene data show CDR1 as KGHSH and CDR2 as LQKENI. The CDR3 is CASRPMVNTEAFF. For the CDR3, the DNA is TGTGCCAGTCGTCCGATGGTTAACACTGAAGCTTTCTTT. The full variable domain, rest sourced from reference TRBV18 and TRBJ1-1, is NAGVMQNPRHLVRRRGQEARLRCSPMKGHSHVYWYRQLPEEGLKFMVYLQKENIIDESGMPKERFSAEFPKEGPSILRIQQVVRGDSAAYFCASRPMVNTEAFFGQGTRLTVV.

The chain joins TRBV13 to TRBJ2-6; D may be TRBD1 (5 bases). The ends were cut back, 5 bases at V and 0 bases at J, with 14 bases in the middle. In germline, CDR1 is PRHDT, CDR2 FYEKMQ (reference sequence). The CDR3 is made up of 17 amino acids. The CDR3 sequence is CASSVNDRNSGANVLTF. The CDR3 DNA reads TGTGCCAGCAGCGTAAACGACAGAAACTCTGGGGCCAACGTCCTGACTTTC.

Only a few counts were recorded for this clonotype. The gene calls are TRBV28 and TRBJ1-1, with 7 nucleotides matching TRBD1. V lost 5 bases and J lost 0; bases outside the gene matches: 3. This CDR3 is 14 amino acids long. Germline CDR1 reads MDHEN; CDR2 reads SYDVKM. CDR3 bases: TGTGCCAGCAGTACCGGGACAGTGAACACTGAAGCTTTCTTT. Translation: CASSTGTVNTEAFF.

This clonotype was picked up many times. The chain couples TRBV5-1 to TRBJ1-3; 11 bases line up with TRBD1. CDR1 is SGHRS, CDR2 YFSETQ, per germline. The CDR3 runs 18 residues. The V gene end was trimmed by 0 bases and the J gene end by 0 bases; junction bases not matched to a gene: 5. CDR3 protein: CASSLAPGTGGSGNTIYF. The CDR3 DNA reads as TGCGCCAGCAGCTTGGCCCCCGGGACAGGGGGCTCTGGAAACACCATATATTTT.

This chain uses TRBV5-1 with TRBJ2-7; D remains ambiguous. Germline assignment: CDR1 SGHRS and CDR2 YFSETQ. The CDR3 is 12 residues long. Trimming left V 7 bases short and J 3 bases short, with 11 bases between. The CDR3 reads CASLDEHYEQYF. The CDR3 DNA sequence: TGCGCCAGCTTAGACGAGCACTACGAGCAGTACTTC.

This clonotype was observed a few times. V gene TRBV7-2 combines with J gene TRBJ2-7; the D is unclear. The CDR3 covers 13 residues. Per the germline V gene, CDR1 is SGHTA and CDR2 is FQGNSA. The germline V and J ends were trimmed by 1 base and 6 bases, with 10 bases remaining between them. CDR3 protein: CASSLDFPPEQYF. DNA for the CDR3: TGTGCCAGCAGCTTAGACTTCCCGCCCGAGCAGTACTTC.

This clonotype appeared once. The chain's CDR3 is CASSHGANEQFF. In DNA form, the CDR3 reads TGTGCCAGCAGTCATGGGGCAAATGAGCAGTTCTTC. The chain combines TRBV6-5 with TRBJ2-1; a possible D gene is TRBD1 (5 bases). CDR3 length: 12 amino acids. Trimming removed 5 bases from V and 7 bases from J, with 9 bases in between. The germline V gene encodes CDR1 MNHEY and CDR2 SVGAGI.

This clonotype was seen at least ten times. The V and J genes are TRBV10-3 and TRBJ2-1, with a weak D call TRBD2 (5 bases). Looked up from germline, CDR1 is ENHRY and CDR2 is SYGVKD. This CDR3 has 16 amino acids. With 4 bases removed from V and 7 bases from J, the gap between germline ends came to 20 bases. Here the CDR3 reads CAISALAGGGTNEQFF. CDR3 nucleotides: TGTGCCATCAGTGCTTTGGCAGGAGGCGGTACTAATGAGCAGTTCTTC.

CDR3 protein: CASSISDGKAFF. The CDR3 DNA reads as TGCGCCAGCAGCATATCGGACGGGAAAGCTTTCTTT. V is TRBV5-1 and J is TRBJ1-1; D unclear. The ends were cut back, 4 bases at V and 9 bases at J, with 13 bases in the middle. The CDR3 consists of 12 residues. The germline V gene encodes CDR1 SGHRS and CDR2 YFSETQ.

This chain connects TRBV7-2 to TRBJ2-4; no firm D call. V lost 6 bases and J 2 bases, leaving 17 bases between the germline ends. Germline CDR1 reads SGHTA; CDR2 reads FQGNSA. CDR3 length equals 16 residues. Here the CDR3 reads CASRPTSVPTKNIQYF. CDR3 DNA: TGTGCCAGCAGACCAACTTCGGTACCCACCAAAAACATTCAGTACTTC.

This chain joins TRBV5-1 and TRBJ2-3, with 13 bases lining up with TRBD2. After removal of 4 bases from V and 1 base from J, the junction contained 9 bases not matched to a gene. Germline V gene lookup returns CDR1 SGHRS and CDR2 YFSETQ. The CDR3 has 18 residues. The CDR3, as DNA: TGCGCCAGCAGCAGAGGACTAGCGGGAGTGGTGGGCACAGATACGCAGTATTTT. Translated: CASSRGLAGVVGTDTQYF.

This clonotype occurred a few times. CDR3 sequence (DNA): TGTGCCAGCAGCTTGGGACAGGTCGTGGGGGAGACCCAGTACTTC. It encodes CASSLGQVVGETQYF. The chain combines TRBV7-9 with TRBJ2-5, with TRBD1 matching 8 bases. V was pared by 3 bases and J by 5 bases, with 8 bases of the junction left unmatched. The germline V gene encodes CDR1 SEHNR and CDR2 FQNEAQ (reference sequence). This CDR3 has 15 amino acids.

This clonotype was detected only a few times. V is TRBV9 and J is TRBJ2-1; maybe TRBD2 (5 bases). The CDR3 extends over 15 amino acids. Germline loops: CDR1 SGDLS, CDR2 YYNGEE. The ends were cut back, 0 bases at V and 0 bases at J, with 7 bases in the middle. As DNA, the CDR3 is TGTGCCAGCAGCGTAGGTGAGGGCTCCTACAATGAGCAGTTCTTC. Translated: CASSVGEGSYNEQFF.

CDR3 in DNA: TGTGCCTGGAGTGTACCCCTAAGGAGGTCGATTGAGCAGTTCTTC. Translated, it gives CAWSVPLRRSIEQFF. The V gene is TRBV30, the J gene TRBJ2-1; a weak D match, TRBD2 (5 bases). From germline, CDR1 is GTSNPN and CDR2 SVGIG (reference sequence). The V gene lost 0 bases and the J gene lost 9 bases, with 18 bases spanning the gap. There are 15 residues in the CDR3. Supplemented by reference TRBV30 and TRBJ2-1, the full variable domain reads SQTIHQWPATLVQPVGSPLSLECTVEGTSNPNLYWYRQAAGRGLQLLFYSVGIGQISSEVPQNLSASRPQDRQFILSSKKLLLSDSGFYLCAWSVPLRRSIEQFFGPGTRLTVL.

This clonotype was detected many times. The chain links TRBV6-5 to TRBJ2-4, with D possibly being TRBD1 or TRBD2 (5 bases each). Trimming shortened V by 4 bases and J by 0 bases, and 7 bases separated the two germline ends. Germline CDR1 is MNHEY and CDR2 is SVGAGI. The CDR3 consists of 14 residues. The CDR3 bases are TGTGCCAGCAGTTCCGGGACAGCCAAAAACATTCAGTACTTC. As protein: CASSSGTAKNIQYF.

The chain joins TRBV6-1 to TRBJ2-1; 7 bases line up with TRBD2. Trimming cost V 6 bases and J 0 bases; bases outside gene matches: 8. CDR1 MNHNS and CDR2 SASEGT come from the germline V gene. CDR3 size: 16 residues. The CDR3 DNA is TGTGCCAGCAGGGTCGGGAGGTGGAGCTCCTACAATGAGCAGTTCTTC. It encodes CASRVGRWSSYNEQFF.

This chain's CDR3 is CSVEDRGTGGEKLFF. In nucleotides, the CDR3 is TGCAGCGTTGAAGATCGGGGGACAGGGGGTGAAAAACTGTTTTTT. V is TRBV29-1 and J is TRBJ1-4; TRBD1 matches 11 bases. There are 15 residues in the CDR3. V trimming: 0 bases; J trimming: 7 bases; junction bases outside the gene matches: 4. Germline V gives CDR1 SQVTM, CDR2 ANQGSEA.

The chain employs TRBV10-2 and TRBJ1-5; 7 bases fit TRBD1. Germline CDR1 and CDR2: WSHSY and SAAADI. The V gene end was trimmed by 2 bases and the J gene end by 6 bases; junction bases not matched to a gene: 1. The CDR3 consists of 13 residues. This CDR3 reads CASSEQGGQPQHF. Here the CDR3 DNA reads TGCGCCAGCAGTGAGCAGGGGGGTCAGCCCCAGCATTTT.

This clonotype was observed at least ten times. CDR3 amino acids: CAISGSGSSYEQYF. CDR3 nucleotides: TGTGCCATCTCCGGGAGCGGGAGTAGCTACGAGCAGTACTTC. V gene TRBV10-3 combines with J gene TRBJ2-7; 8 nucleotides agree with TRBD2. With V trimmed by 8 bases and J by 3 bases, 9 bases remained unmatched. The CDR3 spans 14 residues. CDR1 and CDR2 (germline): ENHRY, SYGVKD.